Shown below are 25 T cell receptor beta chains from a single sample sequenced in a study of cytomegalovirus exposure and HLA in healthy donors (dated by TCRdb to about 2017). The library was obtained by the immunoSEQ multiplex PCR assay. TCRdb took over this immuneACCESS table, retaining in-frame rearrangements with V and J assigned. Such tables are incomplete; in checked studies, under half of the missing clones stem from an unresolved V gene, and the remainder is unexplained. Recorded for this sample are about 240,000 clones; just under 90% of them occurred a single time. 2% to 3% of the sample comes from the top ten. Material for sequencing was PBMCs. These receptors were taken from a man aged 18 to 29 in good health and CMV-seronegative.

The chain has TRBV18 and TRBJ2-3; no firm D call. The germline gives CDR1 KGHSH, CDR2 LQKENI. This CDR3 region has 12 residues. Trimming cost V 6 bases and J 2 bases, with 6 bases left between them. The CDR3 coding sequence is TGTGCCAGCTCTTATTTCACAGATACGCAGTATTTT. Protein sequence: CASSYFTDTQYF. Filled out from reference TRBV18 and TRBJ2-3, the complete variable domain reads NAGVMQNPRHLVRRRGQEARLRCSPMKGHSHVYWYRQLPEEGLKFMVYLQKENIIDESGMPKERFSAEFPKEGPSILRIQQVVRGDSAAYFCASSYFTDTQYFGPGTRLTVL.

About this clone: Other DNA sequences in the same sample also yield this CDR3. V usage is TRBV19 and J usage is TRBJ1-1; no clear D gene. The CDR3 sequence is 13 residues long. V lost 8 bases, J lost 0 bases, and 10 bases lay in between. Germline CDR1 is LNHDA and CDR2 is SQIVND (reference sequence). The CDR3 protein is CASRRGLNTEAFF. Here the CDR3 DNA reads TGTGCCAGTCGCAGAGGATTGAACACTGAAGCTTTCTTT.

This clone was recorded only once. The V gene is TRBV6-5, the J gene TRBJ2-1; 11 bases are shared with TRBD2. In germline, CDR1 is MNHEY, CDR2 SVGAGI. V trimming: 6 bases; J trimming: 8 bases; junction bases outside the gene matches: 6. This CDR3 has 14 residues. Here the CDR3 reads CASRASGGFDEQFF. CDR3 in DNA: TGTGCCAGCAGGGCTAGCGGGGGGTTCGATGAGCAGTTCTTC.

The V call is TRBV27, the J call TRBJ2-2; 7 positions match TRBD1. J gave up 7 bases and V 6 bases, and 8 bases lay outside the gene matches. The CDR3 sequence is 14 residues long. Germline loops: CDR1 MNHEY, CDR2 SMNVEV (reference sequence). In nucleotides, the CDR3 is TGTGCCAGCAGAAAACAGGGGTTGGGCGGGGAGCTGTTTTTT. Its protein is CASRKQGLGGELFF.

The chain links TRBV7-3 to TRBJ2-3; tentative D call: TRBD2 (5 bases). The V end was cut by 5 bases, the J end by 6 bases, with 9 bases between. Germline values: CDR1 SGHTA, CDR2 FQGTGA. The CDR3 contains 12 residues. The DNA of the CDR3 is TGTGCCAGCAGCCGTACTAGGGATACGCAGTATTTT. It translates to CASSRTRDTQYF.

CDR3 DNA sequence: TGTGCCAGCACCCAGGACAGCTCCTACGAGCAGTACTTC. It encodes CASTQDSSYEQYF. The chain carries TRBV7-2 and TRBJ2-7; tentatively, D is TRBD1 (6 bases). The germline V gene has CDR1 SGHTA and CDR2 FQGNSA. The V end lost 7 bases, the J end lost 0 bases, and 10 bases lay between the germline ends. The CDR3 runs 13 residues.

The chain is built from TRBV5-4 and TRBJ1-5; 7 bases fit TRBD1. Looked up from germline, CDR1 is SGHNT and CDR2 is YYREEE (reference sequence). CDR3 length: 14 residues. With V trimmed by 3 bases and J by 3 bases, 3 bases remained unmatched. CDR3 DNA sequence: TGTGCCAGCAGCTCAGGGACAGACAATCAGCCCCAGCATTTT. It specifies CASSSGTDNQPQHF.

This chain joins TRBV9 and TRBJ2-2, with 8 bases aligning to TRBD2. With V trimmed by 3 bases and J by 4 bases, 5 bases remained unmatched. The CDR3 contains 15 residues. The germline CDR1 and CDR2 sequences are SGDLS and YYNGEE. The CDR3 spells CASSDSGSGTGELFF. CDR3 DNA sequence: TGTGCCAGCAGCGACAGCGGGAGTGGCACCGGGGAGCTGTTTTTT.

The chain is built from TRBV5-6 and TRBJ1-5, with 8 bases aligning to TRBD1. The CDR3 has 18 amino acids. Germline V gene data show CDR1 as SGHDT and CDR2 as YYEEEE. The J segment lost 0 bases and the V segment lost 0 bases, leaving 8 bases of the junction unmatched. The CDR3 protein is CASSLAGQGIYSNQPQHF. CDR3 sequence (DNA): TGTGCCAGCAGCTTGGCAGGACAGGGAATTTATAGCAATCAGCCCCAGCATTTT.

CDR3 bases: TGTGCCAGCAGCTTGGGTTTTACGGCTAGCGGGGGGAATGAGCAGTTCTTC. Amino acids: CASSLGFTASGGNEQFF. The chain employs TRBV5-6 and TRBJ2-1; 11 bases fit TRBD2. This CDR3 contains 17 residues. The V gene end was trimmed by 0 bases and the J gene end by 7 bases; junction bases not matched to a gene: 9. Germline CDR1 and CDR2: SGHDT and YYEEEE.

In its sample, this clone was seen a few times. The chain carries TRBV18 and TRBJ2-2, with 7 bases fitting TRBD2. The V gene end was trimmed by 3 bases and the J gene end by 5 bases; junction bases not matched to a gene: 6. The CDR3 totals 15 residues. Germline CDR1 is KGHSH and CDR2 is LQKENI. CDR3 sequence (DNA): TGTGCCAGCTCACCGTCCGCGGGAGAAACCGGGGAGCTGTTTTTT. It is translated as CASSPSAGETGELFF.

The table lists this clone with a few counts. The J gene is TRBJ2-7, the V gene TRBV18, with 12 bases aligning to TRBD2. Germline-derived CDR1 and CDR2 are KGHSH and LQKENI. Trimming cost V 2 bases and J 1 base; bases outside gene matches: 6. CDR3 size: 17 residues. The CDR3 DNA follows: TGTGCCAGCTCACCAACGGCTACTAGCGGGAGGTCCTACGAGCAGTACTTC. Encoded protein: CASSPTATSGRSYEQYF. Full variable domain (remainder filled in from reference TRBV18 and TRBJ2-7): NAGVMQNPRHLVRRRGQEARLRCSPMKGHSHVYWYRQLPEEGLKFMVYLQKENIIDESGMPKERFSAEFPKEGPSILRIQQVVRGDSAAYFCASSPTATSGRSYEQYFGPGTRLTVT.

Worth noting for this clone: This same CDR3 is encoded by further DNA sequences in the sample. J is TRBJ2-7 and V is TRBV7-2, with unresolved D. This CDR3 has 13 residues. Germline lookup yields CDR1 SGHTA and CDR2 FQGNSA. Trimming took 1 base from V and 1 from J, leaving 5 bases between them. The CDR3 reads CASSLGVSYEQYF. For the CDR3, the DNA is TGTGCCAGCAGCTTAGGCGTTTCCTACGAGCAGTACTTC.

This clone was seen a few times. The chain employs TRBV9 and TRBJ2-3; 11 nucleotides align to TRBD2. V lost 2 bases and J lost 3; bases outside the gene matches: 8. CDR1 and CDR2 (germline): SGDLS, YYNGEE. The CDR3 loop spans 17 amino acids. As DNA, the CDR3 is TGTGCCAGCAGCGTCGCCGGGCTAGCGGGAGGAACAGATACGCAGTATTTT. Its protein product is CASSVAGLAGGTDTQYF.

CDR3 region: CASRRGTGNYGYTF. The CDR3 nucleotides read TGTGCCAGCAGAAGAGGGACAGGGAACTATGGCTACACCTTC. The rearrangement uses TRBV6-5 and TRBJ1-2; 9 nucleotides align to TRBD1. V gave up 6 bases and J gave up 2 bases; unmatched junction bases: 4. Germline lookup yields CDR1 MNHEY and CDR2 SVGAGI. CDR3 length equals 14 residues.

In this sample, this clone turned up a few times. This chain links TRBV2 with TRBJ1-6, with 7 bases aligning to TRBD1. V gave up 7 bases and J gave up 8 bases; unmatched junction bases: 5. CDR1 SNHLY and CDR2 FYNNEI come from the germline V gene. CDR3 length: 13 amino acids. The DNA for the CDR3 is TGTGCCAGCATTTACCAGGGGGATTCACCCCTCCACTTT. This gives the protein CASIYQGDSPLHF.

The rearrangement uses TRBV11-3 and TRBJ1-3; D gene uncertain. This CDR3 comprises 13 residues. Germline V gene lookup returns CDR1 SGHNT and CDR2 YENEEA. V was shortened by 4 bases and J by 4 bases, with 8 bases between the two germline ends. The CDR3 DNA reads as TGTGCCAGCAGCTCCATGTCAGGAAACACCATATATTTT. It yields the protein CASSSMSGNTIYF.

CDR3 residues: CASSDERGYLGRNQPQHF. The CDR3 DNA reads TGTGCCAGCAGTGATGAGCGTGGGTATCTTGGTCGCAATCAGCCCCAGCATTTT. V is TRBV6-1 and J is TRBJ1-5; D gene uncertain. CDR1 is MNHNS and CDR2 is SASEGT in the germline V gene. The CDR3 runs 18 residues. The ends were cut back, 3 bases at V and 2 bases at J, with 20 bases in the middle.

This clone was counted a single time. The rearrangement joins TRBV13 to TRBJ2-1, with D perhaps matching TRBD2 (5 bases). V dropped 7 bases and J dropped 3 bases, with 10 bases sitting between them. This CDR3 is 13 amino acids long. CDR1 PRHDT and CDR2 FYEKMQ come from the germline V gene (reference sequence). CDR3 DNA sequence: TGTGCCAGCACCTCTAGCCTCTACAATGAGCAGTTCTTC. Its translation: CASTSSLYNEQFF.

This clone was observed once. The V and J genes are TRBV25-1 and TRBJ1-2, with D tentatively TRBD1 (5 bases). The germline gives CDR1 MGHDK, CDR2 SYGVNS. This CDR3 contains 14 residues. The V gene lost 10 bases and the J gene lost 5 bases, with 20 bases spanning the gap. The DNA of the CDR3 is TGTGCCACAATGAAGGGGTCCAAACATTATGGCTACACCTTC. It specifies CATMKGSKHYGYTF.

CDR3 in amino acids: CASSPGPGNTEAFF. The CDR3 region has the DNA TGTGCCAGCTCACCGGGGCCAGGGAACACTGAAGCTTTCTTT. The chain recombines TRBV18 with TRBJ1-1, with a possible D match to TRBD1 (5 bases). Germline V gives CDR1 KGHSH, CDR2 LQKENI. CDR3 length equals 14 residues. V shed 3 bases and J shed 1 base, with 9 bases lying between them.

The genes are TRBV4-3 and TRBJ2-3; 8 nucleotides agree with TRBD2. The CDR3 has 15 residues. Trimming took 1 base from V and 4 from J; bases not matched to a gene: 4. Germline V lookup: CDR1 LGHNA, CDR2 YSLEER. The CDR3 coding sequence is TGCGCCAGCAGCCAAGGGAGCGGGAGTGCAGATACGCAGTATTTT. It translates to CASSQGSGSADTQYF.

This clone occurred once. The chain uses TRBV27 and TRBJ2-7; the match to TRBD1 covers 10 bases. V was clipped by 6 bases and J by 7 bases; unmatched bases: 9. This CDR3 region has 14 residues. CDR1 is MNHEY and CDR2 is SMNVEV in the germline V gene (reference sequence). CDR3 residues: CASRYDRGRGEQYF. DNA for the CDR3: TGTGCCAGCAGGTACGACAGGGGGCGTGGGGAGCAGTACTTC.

The V gene is TRBV2, the J gene TRBJ1-2; D not certain. CDR1 and CDR2 (germline): SNHLY, FYNNEI. V lost 6 bases and J lost 8, with 28 bases in between. The CDR3 runs to 17 residues. CDR3 sequence reads: CASRDPRSEPLSWGYTF. CDR3 bases: TGTGCCAGCAGAGACCCAAGGAGTGAGCCTTTGTCGTGGGGCTACACCTTC. The entire variable domain, with the rest obtained from reference TRBV2 and TRBJ1-2, is as follows: EPEVTQTPSHQVTQMGQEVILRCVPISNHLYFYWYRQILGQKVEFLVSFYNNEISEKSEIFDDQFSVERPDGSNFTLKIRSTKLEDSAMYFCASRDPRSEPLSWGYTFGSGTRLTVV.

The chain has TRBV5-1 and TRBJ2-5; tentatively, D is TRBD2 (5 bases). Trimming removed 1 base from V and 2 bases from J, with 9 bases in between. CDR3 length: 14 amino acids. Germline V gives CDR1 SGHRS, CDR2 YFSETQ. The CDR3 loop is CASSLSRGQETQYF. CDR3 bases: TGCGCCAGCAGCTTGAGCCGGGGACAAGAGACCCAGTACTTC.